These 21 T cell receptor beta chains came from one sample sequenced in a study of shared clonotypes between healthy human individuals. Data came from immunoSEQ multiplex PCR; TCRdb stores just in-frame clones and leaves some out. The sample has 950,000 to 1,300,000 clones; under 80% are singletons. The sample was memory CD4+ T cells sorted from blood. This sample's subset: CD45RA-negative fraction. The receptors were sampled from a man between 18 and 35 years old in good health.

This chain joins TRBV5-1 and TRBJ2-5, with D possibly matching TRBD2 (6 bases). V gave up 4 bases and J gave up 3 bases, with 16 bases separating them. Looked up from germline, CDR1 is SGHRS and CDR2 is YFSETQ. The CDR3 contains 15 residues. The DNA of the CDR3 is TGCGCCAGCAGCCCCTCCGGGGGTTGGGAAGAGACCCAGTACTTC. This codes for CASSPSGGWEETQYF.

J is TRBJ1-2 and V is TRBV6-6; D is undetermined. The germline V gene has CDR1 MNHNY and CDR2 SVGAGI (reference sequence). V was trimmed by 4 bases and J by 0 bases, leaving 12 bases between them. This CDR3 comprises 15 residues. CDR3 sequence (DNA): TGTGCCAGCAGTTTCACGGGAAACCCTAACTATGGCTACACCTTC. Its translation: CASSFTGNPNYGYTF.

This clone was seen once. The chain carries TRBV6-6 and TRBJ2-7; 11 bases fit TRBD2. CDR3 length: 13 amino acids. V lost 6 bases and J lost 5; bases outside the gene matches: 3. Germline V gives CDR1 MNHNY, CDR2 SVGAGI (reference sequence). CDR3 residues: CASRTSGMDEQYF. The CDR3 DNA reads as TGTGCCAGCAGGACTAGCGGGATGGACGAGCAGTACTTC.

The genes are TRBV5-6 and TRBJ2-3, with TRBD2 as a possible D gene (6 bases). The germline V gene has CDR1 SGHDT and CDR2 YYEEEE. Trimming removed 1 base at V and 7 bases at J, with 10 bases between. The CDR3 has 13 amino acids. CDR3 nucleotides: TGTGCCAGCAGCTTGACTAGCCAAAATACGCAGTATTTT. This sequence encodes CASSLTSQNTQYF.

The genes are TRBV11-3 and TRBJ2-2; no clear D gene. The CDR3 has 13 residues. CDR1 is SGHNT and CDR2 is YENEEA in the germline V gene. V shed 0 bases and J shed 5 bases, with 4 bases lying between them. The CDR3 sequence: CASSLDSTGELFF. CDR3 bases: TGTGCCAGCAGCTTAGATTCTACCGGGGAGCTGTTTTTT.

The rearrangement uses TRBV29-1 and TRBJ1-2, with 7 bases fitting TRBD1. The CDR3 is made up of 15 amino acids. Unmatched junction bases numbered 8, after V lost 4 bases and J lost 0 bases. The germline V gene encodes CDR1 SQVTM and CDR2 ANQGSEA. The CDR3 protein is CSVASTGTANYGYTF. The CDR3 DNA follows: TGCAGCGTTGCTAGTACAGGGACAGCTAACTATGGCTACACCTTC.

V gene TRBV18 combines with J gene TRBJ2-7; 11 nucleotides match TRBD1. Germline V CDR1 and CDR2: KGHSH, LQKENI. CDR3 length equals 15 residues. V trimming: 2 bases; J trimming: 6 bases; junction bases outside the gene matches: 6. CDR3 protein: CASSPMGTGGSEQYF. As DNA, the CDR3 is TGTGCCAGCTCACCAATGGGGACAGGGGGGAGCGAGCAGTACTTC.

This clone showed up just once. Other DNA variants within this sample encode the same CDR3. The rearrangement joins TRBV7-9 to TRBJ2-5; no reliable D call. Between the trimmed V and J ends, which lost 5 bases and 4 bases, there was a span of 8 bases. Looked up from germline, CDR1 is SEHNR and CDR2 is FQNEAQ (reference sequence). The CDR3 has 12 amino acids. This CDR3 reads CASSPSAETQYF. The CDR3 bases are TGTGCCAGCAGCCCCTCGGCAGAGACCCAGTACTTC.

The rearrangement uses TRBV4-3 and TRBJ2-5; D not certain. Deletions cut 0 bases from V and 5 bases from J, with 7 bases between. The germline V gene has CDR1 LGHNA and CDR2 YSLEER. The CDR3 is 13 residues long. The CDR3 is CASSQDGAETQYF. In nucleotides, the CDR3 is TGCGCCAGCAGCCAAGATGGAGCGGAGACCCAGTACTTC.

The table lists this clone with a few counts. This chain joins TRBV15 and TRBJ1-4, with D unresolved. This CDR3 region has 14 residues. The germline gives CDR1 LNHNV, CDR2 YYDKDF (reference sequence). V was cut by 0 bases and J by 0 bases, with 2 bases left in between. The CDR3 is CATSRETTNEKLFF. The DNA of the CDR3 is TGTGCCACCAGCAGAGAGACAACTAATGAAAAACTGTTTTTT.

The J gene is TRBJ2-3, the V gene TRBV9; 7 bases fit TRBD2. With 4 bases clipped from V and 5 bases from J, the junction kept 10 bases outside the gene matches. This CDR3 comprises 15 residues. Germline CDR1 reads SGDLS; CDR2 reads YYNGEE. The CDR3 spells CASSTRPGEGDTQYF. The DNA of the CDR3 is TGTGCCAGCAGCACCCGACCTGGGGAGGGAGATACGCAGTATTTT. Variable domain in full (rest from reference TRBV9 and TRBJ2-3): DSGVTQTPKHLITATGQRVTLRCSPRSGDLSVYWYQQSLDQGLQFLIQYYNGEERAKGNILERFSAQQFPDLHSELNLSSLELGDSALYFCASSTRPGEGDTQYFGPGTRLTVL.

The genes are TRBV6-1 and TRBJ2-3; 9 bases agree with TRBD2. The CDR3 has 14 amino acids. With 5 bases clipped from V and 6 bases from J, the junction kept 6 bases outside the gene matches. Germline CDR1 is MNHNS and CDR2 is SASEGT. The CDR3 bases are TGTGCCAGCAGTATGACTCTAGCGGGGGATACGCAGTATTTT. Its protein product is CASSMTLAGDTQYF.

V usage is TRBV2 and J usage is TRBJ2-7; 9 bases align to TRBD1. V trimming: 8 bases; J trimming: 3 bases; junction bases outside the gene matches: 5. Germline V CDR1 and CDR2: SNHLY, FYNNEI. The CDR3 sequence is 13 residues long. The chain's CDR3 is CASAGQGYYEQYF. The CDR3 DNA sequence: TGTGCCAGCGCTGGACAGGGGTACTACGAGCAGTACTTC.

This clone came up many times. The chain recombines TRBV20-1 with TRBJ2-5; tentatively, D is TRBD1 (5 bases). Germline CDR1 reads DFQATT; CDR2 reads SNEGSKA (reference sequence). This CDR3 has 11 amino acids. Trimming removed 4 bases at V and 7 bases at J, with 10 bases between. The CDR3 sequence is CSAKTDATQYF. The CDR3 DNA sequence: TGCAGTGCTAAGACAGATGCGACCCAGTACTTC.

The V gene is TRBV10-3, the J gene TRBJ2-2; no definite D call. V was pared by 0 bases and J by 4 bases, with 12 bases between. Germline CDR1 reads ENHRY; CDR2 reads SYGVKD. The CDR3 loop spans 16 amino acids. In DNA, the CDR3 is TGTGCCATCAGTGAGTCTCAGTCGACGGTCACCGGGGAGCTGTTTTTT. The encoded protein is CAISESQSTVTGELFF.

V and J are TRBV29-1 and TRBJ1-1, with D unclear. This CDR3 is built from 12 residues. V was pared by 4 bases and J by 2 bases, with 8 bases between. CDR1 is SQVTM and CDR2 is ANQGSEA in the germline V gene. CDR3 sequence reads: CSVGQVNTEAFF. CDR3 sequence (DNA): TGCAGCGTTGGGCAGGTCAACACTGAAGCTTTCTTT.

The rearrangement links TRBV30 to TRBJ1-1; 7 nucleotides agree with TRBD1. The germline V gene encodes CDR1 GTSNPN and CDR2 SVGIG (reference sequence). The trim removed 2 bases at V and 6 bases at J, leaving 6 bases unmatched. The CDR3 spans 13 residues. This CDR3 is CAWSSQGKSEAFF. CDR3 bases: TGTGCCTGGAGTTCACAGGGGAAATCTGAAGCTTTCTTT.

This sequence joins TRBV7-9 and TRBJ1-2; D not resolved. Germline V lookup: CDR1 SEHNR, CDR2 FQNEAQ (reference sequence). V shed 1 base and J shed 5 bases, with 8 bases lying between them. This CDR3 contains 13 residues. CDR3 DNA sequence: TGTGCCAGCAGCTTAGAATCGGGTTATGGCTACACCTTC. Its protein is CASSLESGYGYTF.

This rearrangement joins TRBV5-1 to TRBJ2-6; the match to TRBD1 covers 9 bases. The CDR3 is made up of 18 amino acids. CDR1 SGHRS and CDR2 YFSETQ come from the germline V gene. The V gene end was trimmed by 0 bases and the J gene end by 5 bases; junction bases not matched to a gene: 9. CDR3 in amino acids: CASSLGGTGPNRANVLTF. In DNA, the CDR3 is TGCGCCAGCAGCTTGGGTGGGACAGGGCCCAATAGGGCCAACGTCCTGACTTTC.

J is TRBJ2-1 and V is TRBV7-8; D gene ambiguous. Germline loops: CDR1 SGHVS, CDR2 FQNEAQ. V was trimmed by 1 base and J by 1 base, leaving 11 bases between them. The CDR3 runs to 16 residues. Here the CDR3 reads CASSLDLASSYNEQFF. The CDR3 DNA reads as TGTGCCAGCAGCTTAGACTTAGCTTCGTCCTACAATGAGCAGTTCTTC.

The V and J genes are TRBV7-6 and TRBJ2-5; 9 nucleotides line up with TRBD2. Trimming took 8 bases from V and 7 from J; bases not matched to a gene: 5. This CDR3 has 12 amino acids. Germline V gene data show CDR1 as SGHVS and CDR2 as FNYEAQ. Here the CDR3 reads CASGREGLTQYF. The CDR3 DNA follows: TGTGCCAGCGGGCGGGAGGGACTGACCCAGTACTTC. Based on the CDR3 plus reference TRBV7-6 and TRBJ2-5, the full variable domain is GAGVSQSPRYKVTKRGQDVALRCDPISGHVSLYWYRQALGQGPEFLTYFNYEAQQDKSGLPNDRFSAERPEGSISTLTIQRTEQRDSAMYRCASGREGLTQYFGPGTRLLVL.